This T cell receptor (beta chain) was recovered during a study of cytomegalovirus exposure and HLA in healthy donors. Study background: The early release's HLA-typed donors yielded tens of millions of unique TCRs.

Per germline, CDR1 MDHEN and CDR2 SYDVKM. There are 14 residues in the CDR3. The germline V and J ends were trimmed by 5 bases and 4 bases, with 12 bases remaining between them. In the case of this clone: Other DNA sequences of this sample code for an identical CDR3.

Vbeta (60) and Jbeta (13) primers were used in the PCR. Some clones are missing from TCRdb's copy, which holds only in-frame ones; the method was immunoSEQ multiplex PCR. This listing includes approximately 92,000 clones. The sequence came from a young woman in good health and CMV-seronegative. J is TRBJ1-3 and V is TRBV28; D not resolved. Sequenced input: PBMCs. The CDR3 sequence: CASSPSGSGNTIYF. CDR3 DNA sequence: TGTGCCAGCAGTCCGTCCGGGTCAGGAAACACCATATATTTT.